These 7 T cell receptor beta chains originate from one sample sequenced in a study of cytomegalovirus exposure and HLA in healthy donors. In the PCR, 60 Vbeta and 13 Jbeta primers were used. Libraries were prepared by immunoSEQ multiplex PCR; TCRdb keeps only in-frame clonotypes and omits some of them. The table lists approximately 170,000 clones, 60% to 80% of them singletons. Sequencing used PBMCs. These receptors all stem from a woman in her thirties in good health and CMV-seropositive.

V gene TRBV28 combines with J gene TRBJ1-2, with TRBD1 matching 8 bases. V dropped 4 bases and J dropped 1; count of bases not matched to a gene: 14. From germline, CDR1 is MDHEN and CDR2 SYDVKM. This CDR3 is 18 amino acids long. CDR3 coding DNA: TGTGCCAGCAGTTCATCACCAACCGGACAGGGTAGTAACTATGGCTACACCTTC. Protein product: CASSSSPTGQGSNYGYTF.

This rearrangement joins TRBV7-9 to TRBJ2-1; 9 positions match TRBD2. The CDR3 loop spans 15 amino acids. CDR1 and CDR2 (germline): SEHNR, FQNEAQ (reference sequence). V shed 4 bases, J shed 9 bases, and the junction held 10 bases outside the gene matches. The CDR3 region has the DNA TGTGCCAGCAGCTCTAGCGGGATATCTGGTCTTGAGCAGTTCTTC. It yields the protein CASSSSGISGLEQFF.

The CDR3 DNA reads TGTGCCAGCAGCCAAGACATAGATTCACCCCTCCACTTT. Translation: CASSQDIDSPLHF. The rearrangement links TRBV4-2 to TRBJ1-6; D gene uncertain. V was cut by 0 bases and J by 8 bases, with 5 bases left in between. Germline V gene data show CDR1 as LGHNA and CDR2 as YNFKEQ. The CDR3 loop spans 13 amino acids.

V and J are TRBV4-1 and TRBJ1-1, with TRBD1 matching 9 bases. This CDR3 comprises 16 residues. Looked up from germline, CDR1 is MGHRA and CDR2 is YSYEKL. V shed 5 bases and J 0 bases; nucleotides not matched to a gene: 7. The CDR3 protein is CASSDRDRAMNTEAFF. The CDR3 region has the DNA TGCGCCAGCAGCGACCGGGACAGGGCTATGAACACTGAAGCTTTCTTT.

The chain recombines TRBV11-2 with TRBJ1-5, with 7 bases lining up with TRBD1. This CDR3 comprises 14 residues. Germline V CDR1 and CDR2: SGHAT, FQNNGV. With 0 bases clipped from V and 8 bases from J, the junction kept 4 bases outside the gene matches. CDR3 bases: TGTGCCAGCAGCTTAGATAGGGGGCAGGAGCCCCAGCATTTT. It translates to CASSLDRGQEPQHF.

The chain couples TRBV4-1 to TRBJ2-5, with D possibly TRBD2 on 6 matching bases. The CDR3 runs 18 residues. The V gene's germline CDR1 is MGHRA and CDR2 YSYEKL. Trimming cost V 1 base and J 5 bases, with 23 bases left between them. DNA of the CDR3: TGCGCCAGCAGCCAAGCTGGCGGTGGAGGGGTTTCTAGGGAGACCCAGTACTTC. Amino acids: CASSQAGGGGVSRETQYF.

The rearrangement joins TRBV11-2 to TRBJ1-1, with unresolved D. Trimming took 1 base from V and 1 from J, leaving 10 bases between them. Germline CDR1 reads SGHAT; CDR2 reads FQNNGV. The CDR3 runs 15 residues. CDR3 region: CASSLVTNRNTEAFF. CDR3 bases: TGTGCCAGCAGCTTAGTTACCAACAGGAACACTGAAGCTTTCTTT.